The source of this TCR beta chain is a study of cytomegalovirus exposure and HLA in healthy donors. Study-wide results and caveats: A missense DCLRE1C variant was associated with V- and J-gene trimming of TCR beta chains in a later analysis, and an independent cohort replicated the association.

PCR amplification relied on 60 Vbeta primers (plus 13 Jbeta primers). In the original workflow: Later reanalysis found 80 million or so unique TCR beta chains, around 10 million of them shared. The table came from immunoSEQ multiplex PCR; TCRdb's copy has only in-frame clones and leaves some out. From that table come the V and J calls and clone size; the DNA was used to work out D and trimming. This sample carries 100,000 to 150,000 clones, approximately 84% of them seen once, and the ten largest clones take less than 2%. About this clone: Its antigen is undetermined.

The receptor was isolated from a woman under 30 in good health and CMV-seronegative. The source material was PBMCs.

Written as DNA, the CDR3 is TGTGCCAGCAGCCTCTACAGGGGCGGGAATCAGCCCCAGCATTTT. Translation: CASSLYRGGNQPQHF. The chain combines TRBV6-5 with TRBJ1-5; 7 bases line up with TRBD1. This CDR3 region has 15 residues. Trimming at V came to 6 bases and at J to 4 bases, leaving 9 bases not matched to a gene. Per the germline V gene, CDR1 is MNHEY and CDR2 is SVGAGI.